The entry below gives a single TCR beta chain sequence along with its context. The authors' processing: By means of reference gene primer amplification, nucleated cell counts were estimated. Sequencing used immunoSEQ multiplex PCR; TCRdb keeps in-frame clones, though not all of them. The DNA was the basis for D and trimming; V, J and clone size are from that table. The sample records approximately 140,000 clones, 70% to 90% being singletons. This entry is derived from a study of blood T cell repertoires in COVID-19. Study at large: The United States, Italy and Spain were the sources of the acute and convalescent COVID-19 samples. Nucleic acid was either cDNA or gDNA, and it came from T cells, B-cell-depleted T cells, or PBMCs.

Trimming took 4 bases from V and 7 from J; bases not matched to a gene: 16. The CDR3 covers 17 residues. Germline V gene sequence: CDR1 MGHRA, CDR2 YSYEKL. This TCR was recovered from a woman in her 40s with active or convalescent COVID-19. The specimen was peripheral blood. The rearrangement joins TRBV4-1 to TRBJ1-2; TRBD1 matches at 9 bases. The CDR3 DNA reads TGCGCCAGCAGCCGCCACGGGACAGGGATGGGGGAGGGTGGCTACACCTTC. Translated, it gives CASSRHGTGMGEGGYTF.